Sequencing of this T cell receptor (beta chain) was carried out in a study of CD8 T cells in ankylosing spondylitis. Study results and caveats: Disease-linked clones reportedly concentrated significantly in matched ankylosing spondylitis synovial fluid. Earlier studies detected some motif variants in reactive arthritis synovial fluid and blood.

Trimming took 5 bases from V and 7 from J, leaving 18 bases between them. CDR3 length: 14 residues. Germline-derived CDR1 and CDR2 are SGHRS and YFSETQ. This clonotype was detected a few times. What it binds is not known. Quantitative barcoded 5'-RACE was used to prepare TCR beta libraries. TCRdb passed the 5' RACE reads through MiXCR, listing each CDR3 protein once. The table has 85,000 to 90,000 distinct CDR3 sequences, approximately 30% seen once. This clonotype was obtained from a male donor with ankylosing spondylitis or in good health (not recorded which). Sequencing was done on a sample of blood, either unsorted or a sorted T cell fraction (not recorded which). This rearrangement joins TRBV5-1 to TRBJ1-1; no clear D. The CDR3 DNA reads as TGCGCCAGCAGTTCGACATATAGTAGAAATGAAGCTTTCTTT. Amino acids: CASSSTYSRNEAFF.